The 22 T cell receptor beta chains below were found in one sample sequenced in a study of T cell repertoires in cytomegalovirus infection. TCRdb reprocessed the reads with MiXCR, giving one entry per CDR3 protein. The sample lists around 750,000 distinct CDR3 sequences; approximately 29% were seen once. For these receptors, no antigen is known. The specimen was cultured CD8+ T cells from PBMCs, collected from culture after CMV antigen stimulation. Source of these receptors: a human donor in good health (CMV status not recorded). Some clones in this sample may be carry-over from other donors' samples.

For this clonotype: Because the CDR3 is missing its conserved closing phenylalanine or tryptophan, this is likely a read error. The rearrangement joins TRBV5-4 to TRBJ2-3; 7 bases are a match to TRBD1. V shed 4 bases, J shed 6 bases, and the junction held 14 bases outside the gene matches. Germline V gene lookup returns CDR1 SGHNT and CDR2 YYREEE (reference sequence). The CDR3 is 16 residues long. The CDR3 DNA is TGTGCCAGCAGCCCGGGGACAGAACGTACCACCGATACGCAGTATTAT. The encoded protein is CASSPGTERTTDTQYY.

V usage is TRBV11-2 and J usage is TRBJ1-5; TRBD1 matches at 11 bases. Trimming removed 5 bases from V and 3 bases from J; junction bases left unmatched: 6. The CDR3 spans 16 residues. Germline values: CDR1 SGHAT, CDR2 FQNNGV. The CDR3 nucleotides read TGTGCCAGCAGCCCCCGGACAGGGGGCTACAATCAGCCCCAGCATTTT. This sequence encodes CASSPRTGGYNQPQHF.

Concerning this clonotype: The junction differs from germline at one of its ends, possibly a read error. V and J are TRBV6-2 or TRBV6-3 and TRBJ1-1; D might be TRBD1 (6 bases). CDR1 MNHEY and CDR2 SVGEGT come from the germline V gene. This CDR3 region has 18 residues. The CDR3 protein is CASSYIRYRAYMNSEAFF. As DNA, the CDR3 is TGTGCCAGCAGTTACATAAGGTACAGGGCCTACATGAACTCTGAAGCTTTCTTT.

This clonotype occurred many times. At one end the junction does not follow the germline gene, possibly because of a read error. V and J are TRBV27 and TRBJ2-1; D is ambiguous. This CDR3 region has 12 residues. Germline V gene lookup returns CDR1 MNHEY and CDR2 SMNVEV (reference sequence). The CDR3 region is CASSLLGNEQFF. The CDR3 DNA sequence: TGTGCCAGCAGCTTATTGGGCAATGAGCAGTTCTTC.

The CDR3 loop is CASSLWPGENTIYF. The CDR3 DNA reads as TGTGCCAGCAGCTTATGGCCAGGGGAAAACACCATATATTTT. V is TRBV7-6 and J is TRBJ1-3; D possibly corresponds to TRBD1 (6 bases). V was pared by 2 bases and J by 6 bases, with 11 bases between. Per the germline V gene, CDR1 is SGHVS and CDR2 is FNYEAQ. The CDR3 extends over 14 amino acids. The entire variable domain, with the rest obtained from reference TRBV7-6 and TRBJ1-3, is as follows: GAGVSQSPRYKVTKRGQDVALRCDPISGHVSLYWYRQALGQGPEFLTYFNYEAQQDKSGLPNDRFSAERPEGSISTLTIQRTEQRDSAMYRCASSLWPGENTIYFGEGSWLTVV.

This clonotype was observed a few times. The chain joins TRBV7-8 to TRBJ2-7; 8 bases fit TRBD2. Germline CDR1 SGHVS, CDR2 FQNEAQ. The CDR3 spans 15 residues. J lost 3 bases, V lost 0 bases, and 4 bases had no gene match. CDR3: CASSLASGGDYEQYV. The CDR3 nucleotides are TGTGCCAGCAGCTTAGCGAGCGGGGGAGACTACGAGCAGTACGTC.

Written as DNA, the CDR3 is TGTGCCAGCAGCCAAAATCAAGCGGGGGACCAAGAGACCCAGTACTTC. It yields the protein CASSQNQAGDQETQYF. The chain recombines TRBV7-6 with TRBJ2-5, with 8 bases identical to TRBD2. The CDR3 runs to 16 residues. In germline, CDR1 is SGHVS, CDR2 FNYEAQ. V shed 5 bases, J shed 0 bases, and the junction held 8 bases outside the gene matches. Based on the CDR3 plus reference TRBV7-6 and TRBJ2-5, the full variable domain is GAGVSQSPRYKVTKRGQDVALRCDPISGHVSLYWYRQALGQGPEFLTYFNYEAQQDKSGLPNDRFSAERPEGSISTLTIQRTEQRDSAMYRCASSQNQAGDQETQYFGPGTRLLVL.

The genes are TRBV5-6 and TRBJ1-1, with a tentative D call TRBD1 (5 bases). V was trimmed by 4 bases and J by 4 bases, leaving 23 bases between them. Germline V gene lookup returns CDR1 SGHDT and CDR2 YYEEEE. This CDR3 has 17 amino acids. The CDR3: CASSPGIIKGQGTEAFF. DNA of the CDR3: TGTGCCAGCAGCCCTGGAATCATTAAAGGGCAGGGCACTGAAGCTTTCTTT. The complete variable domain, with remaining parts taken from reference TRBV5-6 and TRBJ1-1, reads DAGVTQSPTHLIKTRGQQVTLRCSPKSGHDTVSWYQQALGQGPQFIFQYYEEEERQRGNFPDRFSGHQFPNYSSELNVNALLLGDSALYLCASSPGIIKGQGTEAFFGQGTRLTVV.

The CDR3 region has the DNA TGTGCCAGCAGCGTCCCAGGGACAGGAGCATTAGAGACCCAGTACTTC. Protein: CASSVPGTGALETQYF. The chain couples TRBV9 to TRBJ2-5; 8 bases map to TRBD1. Trimming cost V 2 bases and J 4 bases; bases outside gene matches: 10. The CDR3 is made up of 16 amino acids. CDR1 and CDR2 (germline): SGDLS, YYNGEE.

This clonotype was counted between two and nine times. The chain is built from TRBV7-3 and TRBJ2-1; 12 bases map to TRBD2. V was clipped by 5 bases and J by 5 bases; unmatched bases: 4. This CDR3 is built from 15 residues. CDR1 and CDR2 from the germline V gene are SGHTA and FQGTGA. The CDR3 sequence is CASSPRLAGDNEQFF. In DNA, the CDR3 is TGTGCCAGCAGCCCTCGACTAGCGGGGGACAATGAGCAGTTCTTC.

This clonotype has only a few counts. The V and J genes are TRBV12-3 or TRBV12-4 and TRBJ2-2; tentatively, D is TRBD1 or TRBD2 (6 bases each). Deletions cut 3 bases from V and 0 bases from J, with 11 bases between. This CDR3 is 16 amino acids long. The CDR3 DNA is TGTGCCAGCAGTTTTATAGGGGGGTCGAACACCGGGGAGCTGTTTTTT. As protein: CASSFIGGSNTGELFF.

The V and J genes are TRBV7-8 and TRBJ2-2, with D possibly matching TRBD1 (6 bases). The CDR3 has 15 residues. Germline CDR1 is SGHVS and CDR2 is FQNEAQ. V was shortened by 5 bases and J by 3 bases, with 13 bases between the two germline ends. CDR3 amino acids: CASSQRGIDTGELFF. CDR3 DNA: TGTGCCAGCAGCCAGAGGGGGATAGACACCGGGGAGCTGTTTTTT.

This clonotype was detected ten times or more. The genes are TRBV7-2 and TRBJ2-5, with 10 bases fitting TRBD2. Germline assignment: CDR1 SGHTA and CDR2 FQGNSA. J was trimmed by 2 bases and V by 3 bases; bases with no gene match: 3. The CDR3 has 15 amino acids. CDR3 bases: TGTGCCAGCAGCTTTGGGACTAGCGTACAAGAGACCCAGTACTTC. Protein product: CASSFGTSVQETQYF.

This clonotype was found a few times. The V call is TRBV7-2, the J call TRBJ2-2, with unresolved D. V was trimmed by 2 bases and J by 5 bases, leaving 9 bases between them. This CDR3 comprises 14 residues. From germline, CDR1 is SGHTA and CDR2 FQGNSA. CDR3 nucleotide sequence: TGTGCCAGCAGCTTATCGGATGATACCGGGGAGCTGTTTTTT. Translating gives CASSLSDDTGELFF. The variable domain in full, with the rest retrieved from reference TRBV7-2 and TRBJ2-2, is GAGVSQSPSNKVTEKGKDVELRCDPISGHTALYWYRQSLGQGLEFLIYFQGNSAPDKSGLPSDRFSAERTGGSVSTLTIQRTQQEDSAVYLCASSLSDDTGELFFGEGSRLTVL.

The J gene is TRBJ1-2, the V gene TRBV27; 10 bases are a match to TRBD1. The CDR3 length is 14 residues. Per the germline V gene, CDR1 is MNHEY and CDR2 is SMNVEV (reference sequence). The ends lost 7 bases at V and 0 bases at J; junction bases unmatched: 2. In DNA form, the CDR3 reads TGTGCCAGCACAGGGACAGGGGCTAACTATGGCTACACCTTC. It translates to CASTGTGANYGYTF.

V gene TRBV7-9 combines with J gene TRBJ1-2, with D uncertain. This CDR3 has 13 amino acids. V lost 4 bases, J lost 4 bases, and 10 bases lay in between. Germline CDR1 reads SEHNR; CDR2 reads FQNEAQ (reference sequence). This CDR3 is CASSSAGFYGYTF. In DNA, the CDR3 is TGTGCCAGCAGCTCAGCGGGGTTCTATGGCTACACCTTC.

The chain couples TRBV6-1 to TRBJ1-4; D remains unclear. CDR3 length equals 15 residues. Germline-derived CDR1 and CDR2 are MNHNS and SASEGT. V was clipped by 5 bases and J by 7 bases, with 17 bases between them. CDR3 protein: CASSYMIGLSEKLFF. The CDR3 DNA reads TGTGCCAGCAGTTACATGATAGGTTTGAGTGAAAAACTGTTTTTT.

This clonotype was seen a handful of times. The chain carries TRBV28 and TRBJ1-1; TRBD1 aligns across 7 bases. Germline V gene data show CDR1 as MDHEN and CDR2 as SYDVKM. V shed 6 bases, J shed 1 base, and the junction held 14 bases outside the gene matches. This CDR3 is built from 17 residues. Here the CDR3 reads CASRGGGPGQWNTEAFF. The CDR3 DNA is TGTGCCAGCAGAGGAGGAGGCCCGGGACAGTGGAACACTGAAGCTTTCTTT.

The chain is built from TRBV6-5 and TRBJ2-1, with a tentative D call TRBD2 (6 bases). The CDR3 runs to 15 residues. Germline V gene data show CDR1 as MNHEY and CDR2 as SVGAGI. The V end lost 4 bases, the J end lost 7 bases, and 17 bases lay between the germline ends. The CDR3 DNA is TGTGCCAGCAGTTCGGGACTTTCGAAAGGGAATGAGCAGTTCTTC. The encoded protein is CASSSGLSKGNEQFF.

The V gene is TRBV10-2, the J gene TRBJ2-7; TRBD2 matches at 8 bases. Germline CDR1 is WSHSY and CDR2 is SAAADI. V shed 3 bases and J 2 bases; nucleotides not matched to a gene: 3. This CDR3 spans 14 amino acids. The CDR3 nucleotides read TGCGCCAGCAGTGATTTACTAGCGGCCTACGAGCAGTACGTC. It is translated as CASSDLLAAYEQYV.

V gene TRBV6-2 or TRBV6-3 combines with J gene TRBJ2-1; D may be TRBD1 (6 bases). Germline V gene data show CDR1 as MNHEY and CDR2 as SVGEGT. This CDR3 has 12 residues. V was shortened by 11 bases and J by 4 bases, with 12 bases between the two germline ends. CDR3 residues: CAGSTGYNEQFF. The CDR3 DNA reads TGTGCCGGGTCGACAGGTTACAATGAGCAGTTCTTC.

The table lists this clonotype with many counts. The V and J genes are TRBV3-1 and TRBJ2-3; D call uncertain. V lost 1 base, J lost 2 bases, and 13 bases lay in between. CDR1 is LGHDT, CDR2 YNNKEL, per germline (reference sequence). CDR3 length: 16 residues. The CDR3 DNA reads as TGTGCCAGCAGCCAAGGTTATTACAGATACACAGATACGCAGTATTTT. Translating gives CASSQGYYRYTDTQYF.